The entry below gives a single T cell receptor (beta chain) sequence along with its context. Its antigen remains unidentified. The sample belongs to a study of neoadjuvant anti-PD-1 for oral cavity cancer. Time point noted: after neoadjuvant nivolumab, at surgical resection. Stage II-IVA oral cavity squamous cell carcinoma was new and untreated by systemic or radiation therapy. The patients had HPV-negative, locally advanced oral cavity squamous cell carcinoma. The CDR3 runs 14 residues. J lost 6 bases, V lost 3 bases, and 4 bases had no gene match. Germline CDR1 MNHEY, CDR2 SMNVEV (reference sequence). Study-level results: Greater tumor shrinkage accompanied bigger post-treatment sizes of preexisting clones. Higher pretreatment blood Treg/Th17 ratios correlated with higher pretreatment blood and lower post-treatment tumor TCRbeta clonality.

The assay was immunoSEQ multiplex PCR, and TCRdb's table has in-frame clones only and misses some. The sample includes around 2,000 clones, 45% to 75% seen only once; the top ten take 15% to 20%. The chain carries TRBV27 and TRBJ2-3; 9 bases agree with TRBD1. This material consisted of tumor tissue, taken after nivolumab (anti-PD-1) treatment. The TCR sequence derives from a person aged 40 to 85 with oral cavity squamous cell carcinoma. CDR3 sequence (DNA): TGTGCCAGCAGTTTCGCCGACAGGGGGGATACGCAGTATTTT. Translation gives CASSFADRGDTQYF.